The clone carrying this T cell receptor beta chain appeared many times. Its specificity is unknown. The source of the sample is a study of T cells after yellow fever vaccination. Study-wide results and caveats: Most primary-vaccination clones recurred post-booster (roughly 96% CD4, 88% CD8).

The CDR3 runs to 13 residues. The germline V gene encodes CDR1 DFQATT and CDR2 SNEGSKA (reference sequence). V shed 6 bases and J shed 5 bases, with 16 bases lying between them. Generation of TCR cDNA used 5'RACE template switching (which added a universal primer site and UMIs). From the 5' RACE reads, TCRdb called clonotypes with MiXCR, one entry per CDR3 protein. The sample lists just over 250,000 distinct CDR3 sequences; over 4.5% were seen once. This TCR was sampled from a man aged 18 to 35 who received the YFV17D yellow fever vaccine. The specimen was CD4+ T cells sorted from PBMCs, collected on the day of the yellow fever booster vaccination. The chain links TRBV20-1 to TRBJ1-2; D not certain. The CDR3 here is CSAPGRLNYGYTF. CDR3 coding DNA: TGCAGTGCGCCGGGTCGACTTAATTATGGCTACACCTTC.